These T cell receptor beta chains were read from a single sample in a study of blood T cell repertoires in COVID-19. Produced via immunoSEQ multiplex PCR; TCRdb's table is partial and in-frame only. The profile shows 75,000 to 85,000 clones, approximately 81% of them singletons. Input material: peripheral blood. These receptor sequences come from a man in his fifties or sixties with COVID-19, enrolled during active disease. The CDR3 runs from the conserved cysteine through the conserved F or W. The order of the fields is J gene, V gene, CDR3 protein.

j_call: TRBJ2-4
v_call: TRBV29-1
cdr3_aa: CSGTSGINIQYF

j_call: TRBJ1-5
v_call: TRBV28
cdr3_aa: CASRGSSNQPQHF

j_call: TRBJ1-1
v_call: TRBV7-3
cdr3_aa: CASSLTGGPEAFF

j_call: TRBJ1-1
v_call: TRBV5-1
cdr3_aa: CASSSGLVNTEAFF

j_call: TRBJ2-3
v_call: TRBV6-1
cdr3_aa: CASSESIAGARTPSTDTQYF

j_call: TRBJ1-2
v_call: TRBV2
cdr3_aa: CASSEEPRIYGYTF

j_call: TRBJ1-1
v_call: TRBV6-5
cdr3_aa: CASNLRGLTEAFF

j_call: TRBJ1-6
v_call: TRBV30
cdr3_aa: CAWSVTLRNSPLHF

j_call: TRBJ2-1
v_call: TRBV6-5
cdr3_aa: CASSISGSSYNEQFF

j_call: TRBJ1-2
v_call: TRBV2
cdr3_aa: CASSDRGVYYGYTF

j_call: TRBJ2-7
v_call: TRBV1
cdr3_aa: CTSSQTRELSYEQYF

j_call: TRBJ1-4
v_call: TRBV19
cdr3_aa: CASSPGTPKDEKLFF

j_call: TRBJ1-5
v_call: TRBV3-1/TRBV3-2
cdr3_aa: CASSQSQGRNQPQHF

j_call: TRBJ2-1
v_call: TRBV15
cdr3_aa: CATSTAGTGVGHEQFF

j_call: TRBJ2-7
v_call: TRBV5-1
cdr3_aa: CASRASPGQRYEQYF

j_call: TRBJ2-2
v_call: TRBV10-3
cdr3_aa: CAIMTSGSFTGELFF

j_call: TRBJ1-2
v_call: TRBV20-1
cdr3_aa: CSASPELNYGYTF

j_call: TRBJ1-2
v_call: TRBV6-2/TRBV6-3
cdr3_aa: CASSSTDYGYTF

j_call: TRBJ1-1
v_call: TRBV28
cdr3_aa: CASSYTGRGNTEAFF

j_call: TRBJ1-5
v_call: TRBV27
cdr3_aa: CASSPSTGAGGNQPQHF

j_call: TRBJ1-6
v_call: TRBV2
cdr3_aa: CASIPNRSPISPLHF

j_call: TRBJ2-7
v_call: TRBV28
cdr3_aa: CASRSGGFYEQYF

j_call: TRBJ2-1
v_call: TRBV11-2
cdr3_aa: CASSSKGLATRGYEQFF

j_call: TRBJ2-5
v_call: TRBV4-2
cdr3_aa: CASSQDLLGTVKETQYF